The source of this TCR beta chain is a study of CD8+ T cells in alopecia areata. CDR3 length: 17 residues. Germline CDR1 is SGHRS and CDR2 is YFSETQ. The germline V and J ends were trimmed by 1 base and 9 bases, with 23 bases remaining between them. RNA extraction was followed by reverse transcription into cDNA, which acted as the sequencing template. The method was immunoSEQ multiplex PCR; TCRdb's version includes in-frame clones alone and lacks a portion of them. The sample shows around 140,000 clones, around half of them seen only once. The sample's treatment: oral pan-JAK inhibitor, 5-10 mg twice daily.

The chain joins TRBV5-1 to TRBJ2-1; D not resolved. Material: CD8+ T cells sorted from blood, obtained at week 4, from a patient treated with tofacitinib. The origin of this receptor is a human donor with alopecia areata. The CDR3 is CASSLTFRPDRLPEQFF. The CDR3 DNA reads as TGCGCCAGCAGCTTGACCTTCCGCCCCGATAGATTACCTGAGCAGTTCTTC.